This T cell receptor beta chain was sequenced during a study of control samples from healthy donors and cancer patients. The junction had 7 bases not matched to a gene; V was cut back by 4 bases and J by 6 bases. Germline-derived CDR1 and CDR2 are SGHAT and FQNNGV. CDR3 length: 16 residues. This table comes from immunoSEQ multiplex PCR, and its TCRdb copy is limited to in-frame clones, with some not included. The sample contains about 150,000 clones, roughly 94% of which appear only once. Material: blood. The chain carries TRBV11-2 and TRBJ2-1; TRBD1 matches at 12 bases. The source of this sequence is a man aged 35 to 55 in good health. The CDR3 nucleotides read TGTGCCAGCAGCTCCCAGGGACAGGGGGCCCGCAATGAGCAGTTCTTC. This translates into CASSSQGQGARNEQFF.